The 27 T cell receptor beta chains listed next were all sequenced from one sample in a study of patients and donors after allogeneic stem cell transplantation. TCRdb recomputed calls from the RT-PCR reads with MiXCR, one row per CDR3 protein. The repertoire consists of about a million distinct CDR3 sequences, with over 15% occurring once and the leading ten covering roughly 6.4%. Sequenced: blood, either unsorted or a sorted T cell fraction (not recorded which). These receptors were collected from a human donor who was either an allogeneic HSCT recipient or a stem cell or donor lymphocyte infusion donor (not recorded which). It is not recorded whose cells these are; they may come from a transplant donor.

This clonotype was observed a few times. The chain combines TRBV3-1 with TRBJ2-3; tentatively, D is TRBD1 or TRBD2 (5 bases each). The V end lost 0 bases, the J end lost 0 bases, and 16 bases lay between the germline ends. Germline V gives CDR1 LGHDT, CDR2 YNNKEL (reference sequence). This CDR3 is built from 18 residues. The CDR3 here is CASSQDPPGRTSTDTQYF. For the CDR3, the DNA is TGTGCCAGCAGCCAAGATCCACCGGGACGCACTAGCACAGATACGCAGTATTTT.

The V gene is TRBV7-2, the J gene TRBJ1-6; 7 bases agree with TRBD1. There are 15 residues in the CDR3. The germline V gene encodes CDR1 SGHTA and CDR2 FQGNSA. The V and J ends lost 3 bases and 10 bases, in that order; junction bases with no gene match: 9. The CDR3 DNA is TGTGCCAGCAGCTTCAGGACAGGAGCAGGGTCACCCCTCCACTTT. Encoded protein: CASSFRTGAGSPLHF.

The V call is TRBV20-1, the J call TRBJ1-5; the D is unclear. The germline V gene encodes CDR1 DFQATT and CDR2 SNEGSKA (reference sequence). The V gene lost 3 bases and the J gene lost 0 bases, with 12 bases spanning the gap. The CDR3 runs to 15 residues. CDR3 residues: CSASVRTNSNQPQHF. CDR3 nucleotides: TGCAGTGCTAGTGTCAGGACTAATAGCAATCAGCCCCAGCATTTT.

This chain links TRBV11-2 with TRBJ2-5, with TRBD1 identical over 7 bases. The junction had 7 bases not matched to a gene; V was cut back by 5 bases and J by 4 bases. CDR1 is SGHAT, CDR2 FQNNGV, per germline. This CDR3 has 14 amino acids. CDR3 in DNA: TGTGCCAGCAGCCACAGGGGCGCCCCAGAGACCCAGTACTTC. Translation: CASSHRGAPETQYF.

This clonotype was seen a few times. The V and J genes are TRBV11-2 and TRBJ2-2; 8 nucleotides line up with TRBD2. The germline V gene encodes CDR1 SGHAT and CDR2 FQNNGV. The CDR3 has 18 residues. The trim removed 5 bases at V and 5 bases at J, leaving 16 bases unmatched. CDR3 amino acids: CASSQKGFGGRRTGELFF. The CDR3 DNA reads TGTGCCAGCAGCCAAAAGGGTTTCGGCGGGAGGCGGACCGGGGAGCTGTTTTTT. Together with reference TRBV11-2 and TRBJ2-2, the CDR3 gives the full variable domain: EAGVAQSPRYKIIEKRQSVAFWCNPISGHATLYWYQQILGQGPKLLIQFQNNGVVDDSQLPKDRFSAERLKGVDSTLKIQPAKLEDSAVYLCASSQKGFGGRRTGELFFGEGSRLTVL.

V and J are TRBV4-3 and TRBJ1-1; D remains ambiguous. Germline CDR1 reads LGHNA; CDR2 reads YSLEER. V was clipped by 3 bases and J by 1 base, with 9 bases between them. This CDR3 comprises 14 residues. This CDR3 is CASSQYWGNTEAFF. The CDR3 region has the DNA TGCGCCAGCAGCCAGTACTGGGGGAACACTGAAGCTTTCTTT.

This chain links TRBV2 with TRBJ2-5; 9 bases fit TRBD2. The trim removed 6 bases at V and 5 bases at J, leaving 13 bases unmatched. The CDR3 consists of 16 residues. Germline loops: CDR1 SNHLY, CDR2 FYNNEI. DNA for the CDR3: TGTGCCAGCAGGACGACCCTGGGACTAGCTTGGGAGACCCAGTACTTC. Translated, it gives CASRTTLGLAWETQYF.

There are many counts of this clonotype. J is TRBJ2-1 and V is TRBV6-5; 7 bases map to TRBD1. Trimming cost V 2 bases and J 10 bases; bases outside gene matches: 5. The CDR3 runs 13 residues. Germline lookup yields CDR1 MNHEY and CDR2 SVGAGI. The CDR3 DNA reads as TGTGCCAGCAGTTACCCGGGGACAGACGAGCAGTTCTTC. Translated, it gives CASSYPGTDEQFF.

This clonotype was detected only a few times. The V and J genes are TRBV12-3 or TRBV12-4 and TRBJ1-6, with TRBD1 matching over 9 bases. This CDR3 has 14 residues. Losses at the gene ends were 5 bases for V and 10 bases for J; bases not matched to a gene: 6. The CDR3 nucleotides are TGTGCCAGCAGTGGGACAGGGCAGGAGTCACCCCTCCACTTT. Protein product: CASSGTGQESPLHF.

This chain joins TRBV6-2 or TRBV6-3 and TRBJ2-1, with D uncertain. The V gene's germline CDR1 is MNHEY and CDR2 SVGEGT. Trimming took off 4 bases at V and 10 bases at J, with 11 bases between the two ends. The CDR3 has 12 residues. CDR3 sequence: CASSSSAPEQFF. For the CDR3, the DNA is TGTGCCAGCAGTTCCTCTGCCCCAGAGCAGTTCTTC.

This clonotype was picked up a small number of times. The chain employs TRBV20-1 and TRBJ2-5, with 9 bases that match TRBD2. The V segment lost 3 bases and the J segment 2 bases; nucleotides outside the gene matches: 10. The CDR3 length is 16 residues. CDR1 is DFQATT and CDR2 is SNEGSKA in the germline V gene (reference sequence). This CDR3 reads CSASPSGAGGQETQYF. In DNA form, the CDR3 reads TGCAGTGCTAGCCCCTCGGGGGCGGGGGGGCAAGAGACCCAGTACTTC.

The chain uses TRBV20-1 and TRBJ2-1; perhaps TRBD2 as D (7 bases). The CDR3 extends over 17 amino acids. Germline lookup yields CDR1 DFQATT and CDR2 SNEGSKA (reference sequence). V was trimmed by 0 bases and J by 3 bases, leaving 18 bases between them. In DNA, the CDR3 is TGCAGTGCTAGAGATTATAGGGGGGGCCGGGACTACAATGAGCAGTTCTTC. Translating it yields CSARDYRGGRDYNEQFF.

The chain joins TRBV12-3 or TRBV12-4 to TRBJ1-2; 9 bases align to TRBD1. V gave up 4 bases and J gave up 1 base; unmatched junction bases: 7. The CDR3 has 16 amino acids. CDR3 DNA sequence: TGTGCCAGCAGTTCGGGACCGGGACAGGGTAACTATGGCTACACCTTC. It specifies CASSSGPGQGNYGYTF.

This clonotype was seen at least ten times. V gene TRBV12-3 or TRBV12-4 combines with J gene TRBJ1-6; TRBD1 aligns across 7 bases. V lost 5 bases and J lost 9; bases outside the gene matches: 7. This CDR3 region has 14 residues. CDR3 bases: TGTGCCAGCAGTCCCGGGACAGCCCGTTCACCCCTCCACTTT. It encodes CASSPGTARSPLHF.

This clonotype was observed at least ten times. The chain couples TRBV9 to TRBJ2-7; D may be TRBD1 (6 bases). Germline V gives CDR1 SGDLS, CDR2 YYNGEE. Trimming removed 5 bases at V and 0 bases at J, with 12 bases between. This CDR3 contains 14 residues. CDR3 sequence reads: CASSSGQSSYEQYF. The DNA of the CDR3 is TGTGCCAGCAGTTCGGGACAAAGCTCCTACGAGCAGTACTTC.

This chain joins TRBV24-1 and TRBJ2-1; 8 bases are shared with TRBD1. The CDR3 has 16 residues. J was trimmed by 9 bases and V by 3 bases; bases with no gene match: 12. The V gene's germline CDR1 is KGHDR and CDR2 SFDVKD. The DNA of the CDR3 is TGTGCCACCAGTGATGGGACGACAGGGGAAAGGGGTGAGCAGTTCTTC. The encoded protein is CATSDGTTGERGEQFF.

This clonotype turned up a few times. CDR3 sequence: CASSLDRGSHYEQYF. CDR3 bases: TGTGCCAGCAGCTTGGACAGGGGGAGCCACTACGAGCAGTACTTC. This sequence joins TRBV5-6 and TRBJ2-7; TRBD1 matches 8 bases. This CDR3 comprises 15 residues. J lost 3 bases, V lost 0 bases, and 5 bases had no gene match. CDR1 SGHDT and CDR2 YYEEEE come from the germline V gene.

In this sample, this clonotype turned up a few times. Here the CDR3 DNA reads TGTGCCAGCCAGGGGGGCGGGAGGTACGAGCAGTACTTC. Amino acid sequence: CASQGGGRYEQYF. V and J are TRBV6-1 and TRBJ2-7; perhaps TRBD2 as D (8 bases). The CDR3 covers 13 residues. With 8 bases removed from V and 4 bases from J, the gap between germline ends came to 15 bases. Germline V lookup: CDR1 MNHNS, CDR2 SASEGT.

The chain is built from TRBV6-5 and TRBJ1-2, with D possibly TRBD1 on 6 matching bases. The germline CDR1 and CDR2 sequences are MNHEY and SVGAGI. The CDR3 is 16 amino acids. Trimming stripped 2 bases from V and 4 bases from J, with 17 bases between. The CDR3 sequence: CASSYRRVGGAYGYTF. In DNA, the CDR3 is TGTGCCAGCAGTTACCGCAGGGTGGGGGGCGCCTATGGCTACACCTTC.

This clonotype was observed at least ten times. This rearrangement joins TRBV10-3 to TRBJ2-6; the match to TRBD1 covers 7 bases. Germline loops: CDR1 ENHRY, CDR2 SYGVKD. The CDR3 sequence is 16 residues long. Trimming cost V 5 bases and J 1 base; bases outside gene matches: 5. Here the CDR3 DNA reads TGTGCCATCAGTCCCTCGACAGGGTCTGGGGCCAACGTCCTGACTTTC. Its translation is CAISPSTGSGANVLTF.

The chain is built from TRBV5-1 and TRBJ1-4, with D possibly TRBD1 on 5 matching bases. In germline, CDR1 is SGHRS, CDR2 YFSETQ. V shed 0 bases and J shed 6 bases, with 6 bases lying between them. The CDR3 covers 13 residues. CDR3 sequence: CASSLEQDEKLFF. The DNA of the CDR3 is TGCGCCAGCAGCTTGGAACAGGATGAAAAACTGTTTTTT.

This rearrangement joins TRBV7-2 to TRBJ1-1, with D tentatively TRBD1 (5 bases). The CDR3 runs 14 residues. Germline V lookup: CDR1 SGHTA, CDR2 FQGNSA. V shed 2 bases and J shed 2 bases, with 9 bases lying between them. The CDR3 loop is CASSLWRDNTEAFF. The CDR3 DNA follows: TGTGCCAGCAGCTTATGGCGGGACAACACTGAAGCTTTCTTT.

V gene TRBV11-3 combines with J gene TRBJ2-3; weak D call: TRBD2 (7 bases). The germline V and J ends were trimmed by 1 base and 4 bases, with 15 bases remaining between them. CDR1 SGHNT and CDR2 YENEEA come from the germline V gene. This CDR3 comprises 16 residues. DNA of the CDR3: TGTGCCAGCAGCTTAGGTCTGCGGGGGCCCCCAGATACGCAGTATTTT. It yields the protein CASSLGLRGPPDTQYF.

This clonotype appeared a few times. This sequence joins TRBV7-9 and TRBJ1-2; D is undetermined. V shed 1 base and J shed 4 bases, with 10 bases lying between them. CDR3 length equals 14 residues. Germline-derived CDR1 and CDR2 are SEHNR and FQNEAQ (reference sequence). Here the CDR3 DNA reads TGTGCCAGCAGCTTAGGCCGGGGAGGCTATGGCTACACCTTC. Translation: CASSLGRGGYGYTF.

A few counts support this clonotype. This chain links TRBV29-1 with TRBJ2-3; D remains ambiguous. The CDR3 runs to 14 residues. Germline V gene data show CDR1 as SQVTM and CDR2 as ANQGSEA. Trimming pared 4 bases from V and 2 bases from J, leaving 13 bases between. Here the CDR3 DNA reads TGCAGCGTTGTAAATGGGTTTACCACAGATACGCAGTATTTT. Encoded protein: CSVVNGFTTDTQYF.

This clonotype appeared a few times. The chain recombines TRBV25-1 with TRBJ2-7; D is uncertain. There are 10 residues in the CDR3. The ends were cut back, 10 bases at V and 5 bases at J, with 9 bases in the middle. CDR1 is MGHDK and CDR2 is SYGVNS in the germline V gene. CDR3 nucleotides: TGTGCCACCCTCGGACACGAGCAGTACTTC. Residues: CATLGHEQYF.

The V call is TRBV15, the J call TRBJ1-1, with D unresolved. Germline CDR1 is LNHNV and CDR2 is YYDKDF (reference sequence). Trimming took 5 bases from V and 1 from J, leaving 17 bases between them. The CDR3 consists of 16 residues. CDR3 DNA sequence: TGTGCCACCAGCCAAGATGCCGCCCGGCGGAACACTGAAGCTTTCTTT. Residues: CATSQDAARRNTEAFF.